The next 32 T cell receptor beta chains were all read from a single sample in a study of a mutant IDH1 vaccine in newly diagnosed glioma (dated by TCRdb to about 2021). The protocol used for the library was the immunoSEQ multiplex PCR assay. The table was pulled from immuneACCESS by TCRdb, which kept in-frame rearrangements only. Such tables lose some clones; where checked, under half of the loss comes from unresolved V genes, and the rest has no known cause. This sample holds 120,000 or so clones; around four fifths were observed only once. The ten most abundant clones make up less than 7% of the sample. Antigens for these TCRs are unknown. The label giving this sample's time point can be read as: week 11, during vaccination. Each vaccine dose, consisting of 300 ug of a 20-mer mutant IDH1 peptide in Montanide, was administered subcutaneously with topical imiquimod. The sample was PBMCs, taken from a glioma patient whose treatment included an IDH1 peptide vaccine. All receptors derive from a man aged 40-49 years with glioma.

This clone showed up just a few times. This chain joins TRBV7-2 and TRBJ2-3; no clear D gene. Germline V gene data show CDR1 as SGHTA and CDR2 as FQGNSA. CDR3 size: 13 residues. Trimming took 5 bases from V and 4 from J, leaving 10 bases between them. The CDR3 DNA sequence: TGTGCCAGCAGCCTCAAGGGATCAGATACGCAGTATTTT. Translation gives CASSLKGSDTQYF.

This rearrangement joins TRBV9 to TRBJ2-7, with D perhaps TRBD1 (7 bases). Deletions cut 0 bases from V and 6 bases from J, with 19 bases between. CDR3 length: 16 amino acids. Per germline, CDR1 SGDLS and CDR2 YYNGEE. CDR3 protein: CASSVGEDRWVFEQYF. CDR3 nucleotide sequence: TGTGCCAGCAGCGTAGGGGAGGACAGGTGGGTCTTCGAGCAGTACTTC.

The genes are TRBV6-4 and TRBJ2-1; no definite D call. The V end lost 5 bases, the J end lost 8 bases, and 16 bases lay between the germline ends. Per germline, CDR1 MRHNA and CDR2 SNTAGT. This CDR3 has 14 amino acids. In DNA, the CDR3 is TGTGCCAGCAGTACTATCTGGGGTCGGGATGAGCAGTTCTTC. Its translation is CASSTIWGRDEQFF.

The V and J genes are TRBV30 and TRBJ2-6, with D perhaps TRBD2 (6 bases). Germline V gene data show CDR1 as GTSNPN and CDR2 as SVGIG (reference sequence). This CDR3 spans 18 amino acids. V lost 2 bases and J lost 0, with 17 bases in between. The CDR3 bases are TGTGCCTGGAGTACCGCCGGGACTGGATCCTCTGGGGCCAACGTCCTGACTTTC. Amino acid sequence: CAWSTAGTGSSGANVLTF.

As for this clone: Sequence at one end of the junction differs from germline and may be a read error. The rearrangement joins TRBV28 to TRBJ2-7, with 9 bases identical to TRBD2. CDR1 is MDHEN, CDR2 SYDVKM, per germline. The length of the CDR3 is 14 residues. CDR3 amino acids: CASRFGTSYDEQYF. The CDR3 DNA follows: TGTGCCAGCCGTTTTGGGACTAGCTACGACGAGCAGTACTTC.

The gene calls are TRBV5-1 and TRBJ2-7, with D hard to call. The germline V and J ends were trimmed by 5 bases and 2 bases, with 23 bases remaining between them. The CDR3 totals 17 residues. Germline assignment: CDR1 SGHRS and CDR2 YFSETQ. CDR3 residues: CASRKDLLVGGPYEQYF. The CDR3, as DNA: TGCGCCAGCAGAAAAGACCTTTTAGTCGGCGGTCCCTACGAGCAGTACTTC.

The chain employs TRBV12-2 and TRBJ2-7; the D call in the table, TRBD2, was not verified against the DNA. TRBV12-2 is noted as a pseudogene. This CDR3 region has 14 residues. The CDR3 protein is CASRLAPSGRTTYF. CDR3 sequence (DNA): TGTGCAAGTCGCTTAGCACCTAGCGGGAGGACTACCTACTTC.

This clone was detected only a few times. This sequence joins TRBV4-3 and TRBJ2-2, with D hard to call. The germline V gene has CDR1 LGHNA and CDR2 YSLEER. The CDR3 contains 14 residues. With 8 bases removed from V and 1 base from J, the gap between germline ends came to 11 bases. The CDR3 is CASSLLRNTGELFF. The CDR3 region has the DNA TGCGCCAGCTCTCTCCTAAGGAACACCGGGGAGCTGTTTTTT.

V usage is TRBV4-3 and J usage is TRBJ2-1; TRBD1 or TRBD2 may be the D gene (6 bases each). From germline, CDR1 is LGHNA and CDR2 YSLEER. The V gene lost 1 base and the J gene lost 1 base, with 8 bases spanning the gap. CDR3 size: 15 residues. The CDR3 DNA sequence: TGCGCCAGCAGCCAAGGGGGGGCGTCCTACAATGAGCAGTTCTTC. Protein product: CASSQGGASYNEQFF.

This chain connects TRBV15 to TRBJ1-5, with TRBD1 matching 9 bases. J gave up 4 bases and V 8 bases, and 3 bases lay outside the gene matches. Germline assignment: CDR1 LNHNV and CDR2 YYDKDF (reference sequence). The CDR3 extends over 13 amino acids. CDR3 nucleotides: TGTGCCACCCTTGGACAGGGGAATCAGCCCCAGCATTTT. Translated, it gives CATLGQGNQPQHF.

V usage is TRBV15 and J usage is TRBJ1-2; no definite D call. CDR1 and CDR2 from the germline V gene are LNHNV and YYDKDF (reference sequence). This CDR3 comprises 16 residues. The V and J ends lost 0 bases and 0 bases respectively, with 11 bases between them. The DNA for the CDR3 is TGTGCCACCAGCAGAGATTATACAGTTTCTAACTATGGCTACACCTTC. Translation gives CATSRDYTVSNYGYTF. The whole variable domain, remainder taken from reference TRBV15 and TRBJ1-2, is DAMVIQNPRYQVTQFGKPVTLSCSQTLNHNVMYWYQQKSSQAPKLLFHYYDKDFNNEADTPDNFQSRRPNTSFCFLDIRSPGLGDTAMYLCATSRDYTVSNYGYTFGSGTRLTVV.

This chain joins TRBV6-5 and TRBJ1-5, with 8 bases fitting TRBD1. CDR1 and CDR2 from the germline V gene are MNHEY and SVGAGI. The trim removed 3 bases at V and 9 bases at J, leaving 4 bases unmatched. The CDR3 runs to 13 residues. CDR3 DNA: TGTGCCAGCAGTTATGACAGGGGTTGGCCCCAGCATTTT. Amino acid sequence: CASSYDRGWPQHF.

The genes are TRBV7-3 and TRBJ2-5; D tentatively reads TRBD1 or TRBD2 (5 bases each). CDR3 size: 15 residues. The V gene lost 1 base and the J gene lost 5 bases, with 14 bases spanning the gap. The V gene's germline CDR1 is SGHTA and CDR2 FQGTGA. Written as DNA, the CDR3 is TGTGCCAGCAGCTTAAGGCAGGGAGTTTGGGAGACCCAGTACTTC. This gives the protein CASSLRQGVWETQYF.

The rearrangement uses TRBV6-6 and TRBJ2-7; D may be TRBD1 (8 bases). The germline V gene has CDR1 MNHNY and CDR2 SVGAGI (reference sequence). CDR3 length: 16 residues. V dropped 2 bases and J dropped 0 bases, with 14 bases sitting between them. The CDR3 spells CASSYSNRGGSYEQYF. CDR3 bases: TGTGCCAGCAGTTACAGCAACAGGGGGGGCTCCTACGAGCAGTACTTC.

The chain combines TRBV11-2 with TRBJ1-1; tentative D call: TRBD1 (6 bases). Germline V CDR1 and CDR2: SGHAT, FQNNGV. Trimming left V 5 bases short and J 0 bases short, with 13 bases between. This CDR3 is 15 amino acids long. The CDR3 spells CASSGSGDMNTEAFF. CDR3 coding DNA: TGTGCCAGCAGCGGATCAGGGGACATGAACACTGAAGCTTTCTTT.

V usage is TRBV10-3 and J usage is TRBJ2-5, with 8 bases lining up with TRBD1. The CDR3 runs to 12 residues. Germline V lookup: CDR1 ENHRY, CDR2 SYGVKD. The V gene end was trimmed by 10 bases and the J gene end by 11 bases; junction bases not matched to a gene: 12. CDR3 in amino acids: CATNLGTGEQYF. CDR3 nucleotides: TGTGCCACAAACTTGGGGACAGGAGAGCAGTACTTC.

The J gene is TRBJ1-1, the V gene TRBV6-5; TRBD1 matches at 10 bases. V lost 4 bases to trimming and J lost 3 bases; unmatched junction nucleotides: 5. The CDR3 spans 15 residues. Germline CDR1 and CDR2: MNHEY and SVGAGI. CDR3 in amino acids: CASSSDRGQDTEAFF. The CDR3, as DNA: TGTGCCAGCAGTTCTGACAGGGGGCAGGACACTGAAGCTTTCTTT.

The gene calls are TRBV19 and TRBJ1-1; D is undetermined. Trimming pared 7 bases from V and 0 bases from J, leaving 12 bases between. This CDR3 has 14 amino acids. Germline V lookup: CDR1 LNHDA, CDR2 SQIVND (reference sequence). The CDR3 DNA follows: TGTGCCAGTAATCAGGCCTGGATGAACACTGAAGCTTTCTTT. This translates into CASNQAWMNTEAFF. Based on the CDR3 plus reference TRBV19 and TRBJ1-1, the full variable domain is DGGITQSPKYLFRKEGQNVTLSCEQNLNHDAMYWYRQDPGQGLRLIYYSQIVNDFQKGDIAEGYSVSREKKESFPLTVTSAQKNPTAFYLCASNQAWMNTEAFFGQGTRLTVV.

V gene TRBV7-3 combines with J gene TRBJ1-1; D gene unclear. The CDR3 is made up of 13 amino acids. The germline V and J ends were trimmed by 2 bases and 2 bases, with 6 bases remaining between them. Germline V gives CDR1 SGHTA, CDR2 FQGTGA. CDR3 sequence: CASSLWVNTEAFF. In nucleotides, the CDR3 is TGTGCCAGCAGCTTATGGGTTAACACTGAAGCTTTCTTT.

This rearrangement joins TRBV5-4 to TRBJ1-3, with D unresolved. The CDR3 covers 14 residues. V was pared by 1 base and J by 0 bases, with 5 bases between. Germline CDR1 SGHNT, CDR2 YYREEE (reference sequence). CDR3 sequence: CASSLYSSGNTIYF. For the CDR3, the DNA is TGTGCCAGCAGCTTGTACAGCTCTGGAAACACCATATATTTT.

The chain has TRBV4-3 and TRBJ1-2; D is uncertain. Germline V gene data show CDR1 as LGHNA and CDR2 as YSLEER. The V end was cut by 0 bases, the J end by 2 bases, with 7 bases between. This CDR3 has 14 amino acids. CDR3 residues: CASSQELENYGYTF. CDR3 nucleotides: TGCGCCAGCAGCCAAGAGTTGGAAAACTATGGCTACACCTTC.

The J gene is TRBJ1-5, the V gene TRBV13, with D unresolved. Trimming left V 2 bases short and J 2 bases short, with 7 bases between. The CDR3 extends over 14 amino acids. Germline CDR1 and CDR2: PRHDT and FYEKMQ (reference sequence). The CDR3 nucleotides are TGTGCCAGCAGCTTAAAACTGGGCAATCAGCCCCAGCATTTT. This gives the protein CASSLKLGNQPQHF.

CDR3 loop: CASRNDLPPGYTF. As DNA, the CDR3 is TGTGCCAGCAGAAACGACCTCCCCCCTGGCTACACCTTC. The rearrangement joins TRBV6-6 to TRBJ1-2; no reliable D call. V lost 6 bases and J 7 bases, leaving 15 bases between the germline ends. Germline CDR1 MNHNY, CDR2 SVGAGI (reference sequence). The CDR3 totals 13 residues.

The chain recombines TRBV10-3 with TRBJ2-7; perhaps TRBD1 as D (8 bases). Trimming left V 6 bases short and J 6 bases short, with 21 bases between. Per germline, CDR1 ENHRY and CDR2 SYGVKD. CDR3 length equals 15 residues. CDR3 sequence reads: CAISAGGTGGFEQYF. In nucleotides, the CDR3 is TGTGCCATCAGCGCCGGGGGGACAGGAGGGTTCGAGCAGTACTTC.

V gene TRBV29-1 combines with J gene TRBJ2-5; D is perhaps TRBD2 (5 bases). Germline lookup yields CDR1 SQVTM and CDR2 ANQGSEA. V was cut by 4 bases and J by 10 bases, with 13 bases left in between. CDR3 length equals 11 residues. CDR3 nucleotides: TGCAGCGTTGCACCGCCAGAGGGCCAGTACTTC. The encoded protein is CSVAPPEGQYF.

V is TRBV28 and J is TRBJ1-3; D not resolved. The germline gives CDR1 MDHEN, CDR2 SYDVKM. The CDR3 runs to 15 residues. With 2 bases removed from V and 0 bases from J, the gap between germline ends came to 8 bases. The DNA for the CDR3 is TGTGCCAGCAGTTTACCCACCAGCTCTGGAAACACCATATATTTT. It is translated as CASSLPTSSGNTIYF.

The CDR3 DNA is TGTGCCAGCAGCCCTTCAGCCGAGACAGCAGGCTACACCTTC. Protein: CASSPSAETAGYTF. This sequence joins TRBV7-9 and TRBJ1-2, with a weak D call TRBD1 (5 bases). Germline lookup yields CDR1 SEHNR and CDR2 FQNEAQ (reference sequence). The V gene lost 5 bases and the J gene lost 8 bases, with 18 bases spanning the gap. This CDR3 contains 14 residues.

The chain combines TRBV15 with TRBJ1-2; 8 nucleotides line up with TRBD1. V lost 8 bases to trimming and J lost 3 bases; unmatched junction nucleotides: 8. This CDR3 has 14 residues. Germline lookup yields CDR1 LNHNV and CDR2 YYDKDF (reference sequence). The CDR3 protein is CATSTTGEYYGYTF. The CDR3 DNA reads TGTGCCACCTCGACGACAGGGGAGTACTATGGCTACACCTTC.

V and J are TRBV5-1 and TRBJ1-4; 7 nucleotides agree with TRBD1. Losses at the gene ends were 2 bases for V and 8 bases for J; bases not matched to a gene: 6. This CDR3 has 14 amino acids. CDR1 is SGHRS, CDR2 YFSETQ, per germline. CDR3 DNA: TGCGCCAGCAGCTTTGAGGGGGCTAGAGAAAAACTGTTTTTT. This translates into CASSFEGAREKLFF.

The gene calls are TRBV6-5 and TRBJ2-5; 13 bases line up with TRBD2. This CDR3 has 15 amino acids. The trim removed 10 bases at V and 2 bases at J, leaving 7 bases unmatched. The V gene's germline CDR1 is MNHEY and CDR2 SVGAGI. The CDR3 DNA follows: TGTGCCACCAGGACTAGCGGGGGAGAGCAAGAGACCCAGTACTTC. As protein: CATRTSGGEQETQYF.

This clone was found once. The chain is built from TRBV9 and TRBJ1-2; the match to TRBD1 covers 7 bases. Germline V CDR1 and CDR2: SGDLS, YYNGEE. V was pared by 1 base and J by 2 bases, with 8 bases of the junction left unmatched. The CDR3 runs to 16 residues. The CDR3 sequence: CASSVSGGRLNYGYTF. CDR3 sequence (DNA): TGTGCCAGCAGCGTATCAGGGGGAAGATTGAACTATGGCTACACCTTC.

The chain employs TRBV4-2 and TRBJ2-2, with 7 bases matching TRBD2. From germline, CDR1 is LGHNA and CDR2 YNFKEQ. The CDR3 extends over 17 amino acids. The V and J ends lost 0 bases and 0 bases, in that order; junction bases with no gene match: 4. The CDR3 sequence is CASSQDTGGSNTGELFF. The CDR3 DNA sequence: TGTGCCAGCAGCCAAGATACGGGGGGATCGAACACCGGGGAGCTGTTTTTT.